This TCR beta chain was obtained from a study of T cell repertoires in cytomegalovirus infection. Study-level background: As its CMV epitopes, the study selected recently identified HLA-C-restricted and well-studied HLA-B-restricted targets. Matching HLA type and CMV infection were both indicated by public TCR beta signatures.

TCRdb reanalysed the reads using MiXCR and keeps one entry per CDR3 protein. The sample includes about 360,000 distinct CDR3 sequences, roughly a third of them seen just once. Study-level results: Across the ex vivo response, the dominant clonotypes were HLA-C-restricted CMV-specific TCR beta clonotypes. Of the TCR beta families, the public ones yielded a cumulative frequency that identified carriers of CMV plus the relevant HLA.

Concerning this clonotype itself: Antigen: not known.

Germline values: CDR1 SGHRS, CDR2 YFSETQ. The CDR3 consists of 15 residues. V lost 5 bases to trimming and J lost 4 bases, with 17 bases between them. The chain couples TRBV5-1 to TRBJ2-3; a weak D match, TRBD1 (6 bases). The TCR originated in a human donor in good health (CMV status not recorded). Some clones in this sample may be carry-over from other donors' samples. The sample here was cultured PBMCs, taken from culture after CMV antigen stimulation. The CDR3 DNA follows: TGCGCCAGCAGGCTCACAGGGCTCTACGCAGATACGCAGTATTTT. It encodes CASRLTGLYADTQYF.